This T cell receptor beta chain comes out of a study of blood T cell repertoires in COVID-19 (dated by TCRdb to the early 2020s). Broadly, across the study: Samples from collaborators originated in the United States, Italy and Spain and spanned both the acute and convalescent phases of COVID-19. The prospective study material was composed of cDNA or gDNA derived from T cells, B-cell-depleted T cells, or PBMCs. Subjects who had been exposed to COVID-19, were actively infected with it, or had recovered from it provided the deeply sampled blood TCRbeta repertoires that made up the dataset. The repertoires were made available in a free public database intended to serve as a resource for research on the immune response to SARS-CoV-2. Samples were obtained from the ongoing ImmuneRACE study (first 160 participants) and from some 1,200 subjects provided by 6 global collaborators. A de-identified subject ID, COVID-19 status, age in years and sex were almost always included in the sample metadata. Where available, HLA class I and class II types were taken from metadata supplied by the sample provider and were not determined by assay-based typing. Broad study findings and their caveats: Clinical and demographic metadata were provided uncurated, with the amount varying by source and participant.

Collaborating institutions collected whole blood in K2EDTA tubes following their own protocols. Collaborator samples were shipped for TCRbeta analysis as frozen whole blood, isolated PBMCs, or DNA extracted from either sample type. Comments on this clone: No antigen is known for it. The record has no base qualities; no much larger clone is one base away.

TCRbeta CDR3 regions were amplified from genomic DNA by means of the immunoSEQ Assay, a bias-controlled multiplex PCR. Under the source paper's analysis protocol: The number of nucleated cells in each sample was estimated by amplification of reference gene primers within the assay. To quantify the absolute abundance of each unique TCRbeta CDR3 rearrangement, sequence reads were collapsed and filtered. For each sample, productive Simpson clonality was calculated as the square root of Simpson's diversity index over productive rearrangements. Imported from immuneACCESS, the table was reduced by TCRdb to in-frame sequences with V and J called. These copies leave out some clones; in studies compared against another copy, an unresolved V gene accounts for under half, and the cause of the remainder is not known. V and J calls and clone size come straight from that table; D and trimming were deduced from the DNA. The sample data list about 100,000 clones, and about 90% of these were observed just once. Of the sample, around 6.9% is held by the ten largest clones.

Specimen: peripheral blood. The source of this sequence is a man younger than 40 in a cohort sampled during active COVID-19.

The CDR3 protein is CASSRREAGAHTQYF. The nucleotide sequence is given as TGTGCCAGCAGTCGGCGAGAAGCGGGGGCCCACACCCAGTACTTC. Recombination linked TRBV6-5 to TRBJ2-5; 8 bases in between match TRBD2. For CDR1 and CDR2, the germline V gene lists MNHEY and SVGAGI. From the cysteine through the phenylalanine, the CDR3 covers 15 amino acids. Of all the DNA, just the CDR3 is kept, 45 bases in frame from base 1. Relative to germline, V is missing 5 bases and J is missing 8 bases, with 13 bases of the junction outside any gene match.